The sample holds a few counts of the clone carrying this T cell receptor beta chain. Its specificity is unknown. Each CDR3 protein is one row after TCRdb ran MiXCR on the RACE reads. The sample includes 40,000 to 60,000 distinct CDR3 sequences, less than 10% of them seen just once. This entry is derived from a study of human T cells and chemical hapten exposure. The overall study: Per-sample TCR yields varied mainly from small pooled library volume differences. General study findings and limits: Unchanged with DPC sensitization were TCRs above 1 in 1000 frequency. Among expanded TCRs, significantly more large CDR3 similarity clusters formed than among controls.

Trimming shortened V by 4 bases and J by 5 bases, and 14 bases separated the two germline ends. The CDR3 sequence is 15 residues long. The germline CDR1 and CDR2 sequences are SGHAT and FQNNGV. Time point: patch test 1, 2 weeks after DPC sensitization. The treatment here: therapeutic diphenylcyclopropenone sensitization with weekly scalp DPC. Sequencing started from total RNA isolated from unfractionated whole blood. This specimen was whole blood, taken in connection with sensitization to the hapten diphenylcyclopropenone (DPC). The chain recombines TRBV11-2 with TRBJ1-4; TRBD1 might be the D (6 bases). This receptor was taken from a woman aged 45-65 years with alopecia areata. Some clones in this sample may be carry-over from other donors' samples. The CDR3 nucleotides are TGTGCCAGCAGCTCAGGAGCGGACAGAAATGAAAAACTGTTTTTT. Translation gives CASSSGADRNEKLFF.